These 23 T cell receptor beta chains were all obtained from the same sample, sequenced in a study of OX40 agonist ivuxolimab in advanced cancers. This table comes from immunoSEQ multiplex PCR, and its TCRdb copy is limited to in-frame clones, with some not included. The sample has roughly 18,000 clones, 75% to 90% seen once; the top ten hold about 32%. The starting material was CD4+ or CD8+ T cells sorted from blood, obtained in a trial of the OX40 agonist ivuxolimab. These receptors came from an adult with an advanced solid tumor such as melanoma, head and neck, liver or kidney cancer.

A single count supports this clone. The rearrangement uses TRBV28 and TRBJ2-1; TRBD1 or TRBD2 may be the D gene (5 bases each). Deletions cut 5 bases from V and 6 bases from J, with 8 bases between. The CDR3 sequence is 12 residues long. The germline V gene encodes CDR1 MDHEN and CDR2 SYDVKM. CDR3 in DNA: TGTGCCAGCAGTCCCGGGACCAATGAGCAGTTCTTC. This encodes CASSPGTNEQFF.

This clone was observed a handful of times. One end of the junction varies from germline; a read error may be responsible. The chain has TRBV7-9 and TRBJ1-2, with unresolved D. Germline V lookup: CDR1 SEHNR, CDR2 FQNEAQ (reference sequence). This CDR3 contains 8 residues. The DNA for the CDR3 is TGTGCCAGCAGCCTAACGTCCTTC. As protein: CASSLTSF.

In DNA form, the CDR3 reads TGTGCCAGCAGTTACAGGGACGAGCAGTACTTC. Protein sequence: CASSYRDEQYF. This chain joins TRBV6-1 and TRBJ2-5, with a tentative D call TRBD1 (6 bases). The tail of the sequence fits TRBJ2-7 better, so the J call may be wrong. The CDR3 length is 11 residues. Germline CDR1 is MNHNS and CDR2 is SASEGT.

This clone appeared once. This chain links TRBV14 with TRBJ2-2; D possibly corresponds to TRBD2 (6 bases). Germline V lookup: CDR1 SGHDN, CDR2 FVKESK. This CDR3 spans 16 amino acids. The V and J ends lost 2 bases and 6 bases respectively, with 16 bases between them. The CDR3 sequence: CASSQWGGQGAGELFF. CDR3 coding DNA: TGTGCCAGCAGCCAATGGGGAGGACAAGGGGCCGGGGAGCTGTTTTTT.

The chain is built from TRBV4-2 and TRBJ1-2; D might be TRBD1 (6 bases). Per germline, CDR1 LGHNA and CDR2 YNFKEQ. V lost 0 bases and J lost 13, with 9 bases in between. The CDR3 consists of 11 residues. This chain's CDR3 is CASSQEGGLTF. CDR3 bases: TGTGCCAGCAGCCAAGAGGGGGGCCTCACCTTC.

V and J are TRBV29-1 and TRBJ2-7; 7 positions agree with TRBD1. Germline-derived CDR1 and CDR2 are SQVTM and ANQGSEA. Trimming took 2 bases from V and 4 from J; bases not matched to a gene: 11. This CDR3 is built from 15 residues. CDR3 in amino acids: CSVELVGGGAYEQYF. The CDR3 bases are TGCAGCGTTGAATTAGTAGGGGGCGGCGCTTACGAGCAGTACTTC.

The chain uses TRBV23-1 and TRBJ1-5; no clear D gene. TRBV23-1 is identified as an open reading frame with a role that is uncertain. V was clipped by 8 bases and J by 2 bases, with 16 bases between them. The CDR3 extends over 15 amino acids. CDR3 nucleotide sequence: TGCGCCAGCTCCGGACGGACTAGGGGCAATCAGCCCCAGCATTTT. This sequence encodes CASSGRTRGNQPQHF.

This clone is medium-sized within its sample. Here the CDR3 reads CASSQTPGQGHYEQYF. Written as DNA, the CDR3 is TGTGCCAGCAGCCAGACACCGGGACAGGGACACTACGAGCAGTACTTC. The chain couples TRBV14 to TRBJ2-7, with 9 nucleotides matching TRBD1. V lost 3 bases and J lost 3; bases outside the gene matches: 9. CDR1 SGHDN and CDR2 FVKESK come from the germline V gene. The CDR3 loop spans 16 amino acids.

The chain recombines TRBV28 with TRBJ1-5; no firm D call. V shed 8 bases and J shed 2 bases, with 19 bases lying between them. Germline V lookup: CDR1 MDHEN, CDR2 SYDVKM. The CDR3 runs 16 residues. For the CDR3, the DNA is TGTGCCAGCGCGATCGAAAGTCCCGGGGGCAATCAGCCCCAGCATTTT. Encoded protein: CASAIESPGGNQPQHF.

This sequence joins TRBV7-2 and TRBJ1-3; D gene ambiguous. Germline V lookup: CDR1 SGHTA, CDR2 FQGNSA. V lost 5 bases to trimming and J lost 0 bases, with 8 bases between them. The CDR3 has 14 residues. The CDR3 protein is CASSAALSGNTIYF. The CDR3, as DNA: TGTGCCAGCAGCGCAGCCCTCTCTGGAAACACCATATATTTT.

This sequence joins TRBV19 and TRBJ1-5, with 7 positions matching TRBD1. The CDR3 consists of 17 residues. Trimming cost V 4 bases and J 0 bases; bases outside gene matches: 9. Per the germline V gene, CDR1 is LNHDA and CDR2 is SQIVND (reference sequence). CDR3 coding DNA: TGTGCCAGTAGTACCACGACAGGGATTAATAGCAATCAGCCCCAGCATTTT. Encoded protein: CASSTTTGINSNQPQHF.

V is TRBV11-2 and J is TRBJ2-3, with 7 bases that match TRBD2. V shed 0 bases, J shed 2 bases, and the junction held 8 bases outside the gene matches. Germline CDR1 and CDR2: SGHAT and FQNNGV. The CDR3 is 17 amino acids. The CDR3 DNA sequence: TGTGCCAGCAGCTTAGAGGCCAGCGGGGCCAACACAGATACGCAGTATTTT. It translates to CASSLEASGANTDTQYF.

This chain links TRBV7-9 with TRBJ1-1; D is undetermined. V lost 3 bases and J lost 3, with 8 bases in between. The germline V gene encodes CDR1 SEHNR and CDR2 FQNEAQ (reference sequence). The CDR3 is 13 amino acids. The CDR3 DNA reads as TGTGCCAGCAGCTTTCATATTGACACTGAAGCTTTCTTT. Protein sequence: CASSFHIDTEAFF.

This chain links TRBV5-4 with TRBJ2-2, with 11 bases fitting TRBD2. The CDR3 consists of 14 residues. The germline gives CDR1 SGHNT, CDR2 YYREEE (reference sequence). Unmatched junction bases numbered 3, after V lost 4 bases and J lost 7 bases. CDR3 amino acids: CASSPGTSGGELFF. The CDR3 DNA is TGTGCCAGCAGCCCCGGGACTAGCGGCGGGGAGCTGTTTTTT.

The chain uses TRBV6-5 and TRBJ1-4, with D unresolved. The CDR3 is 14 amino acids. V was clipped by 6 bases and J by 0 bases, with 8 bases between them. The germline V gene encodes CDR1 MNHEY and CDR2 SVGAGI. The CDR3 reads CASSPLATNEKLFF. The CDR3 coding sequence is TGTGCCAGCAGCCCGTTAGCAACTAATGAAAAACTGTTTTTT.

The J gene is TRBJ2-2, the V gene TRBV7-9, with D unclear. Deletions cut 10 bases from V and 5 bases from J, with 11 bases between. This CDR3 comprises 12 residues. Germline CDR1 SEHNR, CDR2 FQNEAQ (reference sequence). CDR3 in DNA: TGTGCCACCCTGTGGGCGACCGGGGAGCTGTTTTTT. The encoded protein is CATLWATGELFF.

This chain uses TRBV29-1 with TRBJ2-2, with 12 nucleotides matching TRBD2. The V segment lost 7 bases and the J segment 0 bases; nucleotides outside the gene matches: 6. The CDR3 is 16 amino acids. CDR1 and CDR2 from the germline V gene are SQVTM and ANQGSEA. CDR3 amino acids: CSAMGLAGSNTGELFF. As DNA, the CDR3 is TGCAGCGCGATGGGACTAGCGGGCTCGAACACCGGGGAGCTGTTTTTT.

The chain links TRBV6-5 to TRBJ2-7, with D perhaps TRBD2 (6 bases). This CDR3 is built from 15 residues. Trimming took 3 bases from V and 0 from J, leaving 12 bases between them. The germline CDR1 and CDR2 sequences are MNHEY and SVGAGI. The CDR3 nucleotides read TGTGCCAGCAGTTATTGGGGGGATAGCTCCTACGAGCAGTACTTC. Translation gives CASSYWGDSSYEQYF.

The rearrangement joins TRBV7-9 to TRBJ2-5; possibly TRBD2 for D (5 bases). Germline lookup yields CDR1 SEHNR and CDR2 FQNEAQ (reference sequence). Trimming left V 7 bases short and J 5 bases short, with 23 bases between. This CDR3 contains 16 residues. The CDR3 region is CASIDPASSGVETQYF. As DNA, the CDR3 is TGTGCCAGCATCGACCCCGCTTCCAGCGGCGTGGAGACCCAGTACTTC.

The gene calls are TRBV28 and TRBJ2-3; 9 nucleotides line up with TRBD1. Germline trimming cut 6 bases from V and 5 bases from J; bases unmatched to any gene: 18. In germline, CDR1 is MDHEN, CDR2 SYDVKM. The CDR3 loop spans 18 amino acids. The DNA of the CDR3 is TGTGCCAGCAGCACCTACTATCCGGGACAGGGTTTGAAAGATACGCAGTATTTT. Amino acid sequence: CASSTYYPGQGLKDTQYF.

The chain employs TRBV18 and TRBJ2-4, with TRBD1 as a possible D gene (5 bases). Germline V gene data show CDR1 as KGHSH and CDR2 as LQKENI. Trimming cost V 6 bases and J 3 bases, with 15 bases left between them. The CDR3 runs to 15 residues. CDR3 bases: TGTGCCAGCTCCACACCCCACGACAGCAAAAACATTCAGTACTTC. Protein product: CASSTPHDSKNIQYF. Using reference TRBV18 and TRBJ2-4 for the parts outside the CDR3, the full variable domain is NAGVMQNPRHLVRRRGQEARLRCSPMKGHSHVYWYRQLPEEGLKFMVYLQKENIIDESGMPKERFSAEFPKEGPSILRIQQVVRGDSAAYFCASSTPHDSKNIQYFGAGTRLSVL.

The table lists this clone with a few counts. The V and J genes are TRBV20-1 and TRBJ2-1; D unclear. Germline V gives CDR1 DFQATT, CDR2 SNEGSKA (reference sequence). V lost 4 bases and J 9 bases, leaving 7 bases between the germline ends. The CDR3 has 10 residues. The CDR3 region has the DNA TGCAGTGCTACGGGCACTGAGCAGTTCTTC. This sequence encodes CSATGTEQFF.

The CDR3 DNA reads TGTGCCAGCAGCCAGGACAGGGAGGCCCCGACTTCTGGAAACACCATATATTTT. Its protein is CASSQDREAPTSGNTIYF. The chain carries TRBV11-1 and TRBJ1-3; TRBD1 agrees at 8 bases. The ends lost 5 bases at V and 1 base at J; junction bases unmatched: 13. The CDR3 is made up of 18 amino acids. CDR1 SGHAT and CDR2 FQDESV come from the germline V gene (reference sequence). Based on the CDR3 plus reference TRBV11-1 and TRBJ1-3, the full variable domain is EAEVAQSPRYKITEKSQAVAFWCDPISGHATLYWYRQILGQGPELLVQFQDESVVDDSQLPKDRFSAERLKGVDSTLKIQPAELGDSAMYLCASSQDREAPTSGNTIYFGEGSWLTVV.